This TCR beta chain was sequenced during a study of cytomegalovirus exposure and HLA in healthy donors. A multiplex PCR was run with 60 Vbeta primers and 13 Jbeta primers. Profiling relied on immunoSEQ multiplex PCR, and the TCRdb table lists in-frame clones only, not all of them. Of over 200,000 clones listed, approximately 90% are singletons. Germline V gene lookup returns CDR1 MGHRA and CDR2 YSYEKL. This CDR3 contains 17 residues. V was shortened by 6 bases and J by 1 base, with 18 bases between the two germline ends. At the time of sampling, donors were nominally healthy, though unrecorded immune exposures were likely. General study points: Further analysis, carried out later, found HLA-associated TCR beta chains more clonally expanded than equally common other chains. Earlier results showed most TCR beta V segments being productive about 87% or about 30% of the time.

In regard to this clone: The antigen is undetermined.

Input material: PBMCs. This chain connects TRBV4-1 to TRBJ2-2; unclear D gene. The receptor was derived from a woman younger than 30 in good health and CMV-seronegative. For the CDR3, the DNA is TGCGCCAGCAGTCCCCTCATCGATAGCAGGAACACCGGGGAGCTGTTTTTT. Amino acids: CASSPLIDSRNTGELFF.